Shown below are 4 T cell receptor beta chains from a single sample sequenced in a study of blood T cell repertoires in COVID-19. Libraries were prepared by immunoSEQ multiplex PCR; TCRdb keeps only in-frame clonotypes and omits some of them. The table shows around 200,000 clones, with 80% to 90% occurring only once. The sequenced sample was peripheral blood. The receptors shown here come from a man in his forties or fifties with active or convalescent COVID-19.

The chain has TRBV7-6 and TRBJ2-7, with 7 bases identical to TRBD2. CDR1 SGHVS and CDR2 FNYEAQ come from the germline V gene. The V segment lost 4 bases and the J segment 7 bases; nucleotides outside the gene matches: 7. The CDR3 covers 13 residues. CDR3 loop: CASSWTQLAEQYF. As DNA, the CDR3 is TGTGCCAGCAGCTGGACCCAACTAGCGGAGCAGTACTTC.

V is TRBV19 and J is TRBJ2-1, with 15 bases that match TRBD2. Losses at the gene ends were 3 bases for V and 7 bases for J; bases not matched to a gene: 4. CDR3 length: 16 residues. Germline V gene sequence: CDR1 LNHDA, CDR2 SQIVND (reference sequence). CDR3: CASSIVGTSGRNEQFF. Written as DNA, the CDR3 is TGTGCCAGTAGTATCGTGGGGACTAGCGGGAGGAATGAGCAGTTCTTC. Full variable domain (rest looked up from reference TRBV19 and TRBJ2-1): DGGITQSPKYLFRKEGQNVTLSCEQNLNHDAMYWYRQDPGQGLRLIYYSQIVNDFQKGDIAEGYSVSREKKESFPLTVTSAQKNPTAFYLCASSIVGTSGRNEQFFGPGTRLTVL.

The sample holds many counts of this clone. This rearrangement joins TRBV27 to TRBJ2-7, with D possibly being TRBD1 (8 bases). The V end lost 6 bases, the J end lost 4 bases, and 19 bases lay between the germline ends. The CDR3 totals 15 residues. Germline V gives CDR1 MNHEY, CDR2 SMNVEV (reference sequence). CDR3 nucleotides: TGTGCCAGCAGCTCACAGGGGGGGGCAGATTACGAGCAGTACTTC. Its protein product is CASSSQGGADYEQYF.

The chain employs TRBV5-4 and TRBJ2-1, with 10 bases aligning to TRBD2. CDR1 is SGHNT, CDR2 YYREEE, per germline (reference sequence). V lost 6 bases and J lost 0; bases outside the gene matches: 6. The length of the CDR3 is 16 residues. CDR3 bases: TGTGCCAGCACCGTAGCGGGAGGTAGCTCCTACAATGAGCAGTTCTTC. Encoded protein: CASTVAGGSSYNEQFF.